There are a few counts of the clone carrying this T cell receptor beta chain. Antigen unknown. This could be a read error, since a much larger clone is one nucleotide away. RNA was extracted from bulk tissue without any cell sorting. CDR3 size: 10 residues. CDR1 is SQVTM and CDR2 is ANQGSEA in the germline V gene. The data were taken from a study of tumor and adjacent non-tumor tissue in lung cancer. Study-wide context: Each sample yielded approximately 4.2 million productive TCRbeta reads on average. Whole-study findings and limits: Tumor repertoires had a smaller top 100 clone share than normal lung. Compared with tumor, normal lung showed significantly lower TCR diversity.

TCRbeta libraries were built with three rounds of nested PCR, modified from ARM-PCR. TCRdb redid the calling of the multiplex PCR reads with MiXCR, one entry per CDR3 protein. The data contain 95,000 to 150,000 distinct CDR3 sequences, roughly 67% of them singletons. This sequence was found in a man aged 30-40 years with non-small cell lung cancer. V usage is TRBV29-1 and J usage is TRBJ2-3; the D is unclear. What was sequenced was lung tumor tissue. The CDR3 is CSASTDMQYF. CDR3 DNA sequence: TGCAGCGCATCAACGGATATGCAGTATTTT.